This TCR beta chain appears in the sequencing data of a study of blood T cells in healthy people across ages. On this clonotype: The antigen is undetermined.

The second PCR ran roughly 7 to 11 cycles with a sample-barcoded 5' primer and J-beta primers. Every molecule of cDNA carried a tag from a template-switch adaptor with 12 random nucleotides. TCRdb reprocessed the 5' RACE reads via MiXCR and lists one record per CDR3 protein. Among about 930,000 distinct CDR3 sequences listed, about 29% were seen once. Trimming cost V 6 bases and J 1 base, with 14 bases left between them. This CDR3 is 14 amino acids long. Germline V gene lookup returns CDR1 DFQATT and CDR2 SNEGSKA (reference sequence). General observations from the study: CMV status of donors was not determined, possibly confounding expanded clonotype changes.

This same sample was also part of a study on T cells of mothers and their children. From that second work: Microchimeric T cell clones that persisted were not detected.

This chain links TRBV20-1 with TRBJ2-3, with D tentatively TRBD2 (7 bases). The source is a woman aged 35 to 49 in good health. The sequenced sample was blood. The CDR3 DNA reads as TGCAGTGCGGGGAGGGGGGGGCGCACAGATACGCAGTATTTT. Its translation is CSAGRGGRTDTQYF.